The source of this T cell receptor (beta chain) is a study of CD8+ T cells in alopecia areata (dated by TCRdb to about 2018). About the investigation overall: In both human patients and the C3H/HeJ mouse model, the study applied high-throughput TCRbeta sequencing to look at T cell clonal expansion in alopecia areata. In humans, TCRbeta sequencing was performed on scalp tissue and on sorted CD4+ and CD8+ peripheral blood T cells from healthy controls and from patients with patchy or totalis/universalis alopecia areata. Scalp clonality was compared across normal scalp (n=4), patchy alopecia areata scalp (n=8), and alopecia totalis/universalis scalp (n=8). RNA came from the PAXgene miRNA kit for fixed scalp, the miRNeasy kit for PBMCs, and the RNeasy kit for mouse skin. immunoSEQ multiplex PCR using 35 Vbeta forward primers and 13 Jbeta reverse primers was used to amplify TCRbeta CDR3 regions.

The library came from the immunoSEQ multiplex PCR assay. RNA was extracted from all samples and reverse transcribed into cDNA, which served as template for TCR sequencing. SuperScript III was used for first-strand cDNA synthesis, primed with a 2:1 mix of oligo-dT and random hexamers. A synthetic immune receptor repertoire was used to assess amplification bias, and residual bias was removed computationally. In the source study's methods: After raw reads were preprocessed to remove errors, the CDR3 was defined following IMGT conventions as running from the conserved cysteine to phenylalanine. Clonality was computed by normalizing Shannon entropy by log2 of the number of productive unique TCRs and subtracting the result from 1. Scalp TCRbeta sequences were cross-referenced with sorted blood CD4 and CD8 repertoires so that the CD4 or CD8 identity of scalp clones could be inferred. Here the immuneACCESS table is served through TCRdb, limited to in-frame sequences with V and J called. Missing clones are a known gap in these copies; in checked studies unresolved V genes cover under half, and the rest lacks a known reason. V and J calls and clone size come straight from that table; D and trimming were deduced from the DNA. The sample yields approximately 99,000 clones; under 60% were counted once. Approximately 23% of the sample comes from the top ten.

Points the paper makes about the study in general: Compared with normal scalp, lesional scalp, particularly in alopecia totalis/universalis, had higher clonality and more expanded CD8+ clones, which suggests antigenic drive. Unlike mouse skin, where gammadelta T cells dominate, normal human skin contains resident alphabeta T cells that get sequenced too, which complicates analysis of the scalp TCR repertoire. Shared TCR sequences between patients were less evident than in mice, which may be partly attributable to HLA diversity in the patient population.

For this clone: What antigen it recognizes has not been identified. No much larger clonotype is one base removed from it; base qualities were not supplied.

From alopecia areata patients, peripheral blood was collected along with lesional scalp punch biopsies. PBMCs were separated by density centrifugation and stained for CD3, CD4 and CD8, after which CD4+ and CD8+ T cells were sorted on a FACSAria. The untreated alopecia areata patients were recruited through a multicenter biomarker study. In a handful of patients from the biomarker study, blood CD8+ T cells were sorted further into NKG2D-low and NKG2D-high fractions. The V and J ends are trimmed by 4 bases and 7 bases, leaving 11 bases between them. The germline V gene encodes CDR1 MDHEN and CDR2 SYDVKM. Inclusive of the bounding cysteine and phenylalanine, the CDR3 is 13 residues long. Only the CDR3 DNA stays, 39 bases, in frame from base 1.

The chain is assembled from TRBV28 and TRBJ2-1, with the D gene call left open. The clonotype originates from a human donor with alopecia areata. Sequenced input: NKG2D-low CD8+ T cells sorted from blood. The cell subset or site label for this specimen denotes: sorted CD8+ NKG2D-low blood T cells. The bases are TGTGCCAGCAGTTCGACCGGGTGGAATGAGCAGTTCTTC. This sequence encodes CASSSTGWNEQFF.